This T cell receptor (beta chain) is from a study of CD8+CD57+ T cells in acquired aplastic anemia. This clonotype was counted at least ten times. The use of genomic DNA as template underpinned the TCR beta VDJ and CDR3 profiling. TCRdb ran MiXCR on the reads and lists one entry per CDR3 protein. The data hold around 500,000 distinct CDR3 sequences, with approximately 33% observed a single time. Flow cytometry had shown expanded CD8+CD57+ cells in the patients chosen for sequencing. Specimen: sorted CD4+, CD8+, or CD8+CD57+ T cells (not recorded which) from PBMCs. The receptor was isolated from a human donor with aplastic anemia.

The DNA of the CDR3 is TGCAGCGTTCTCAGTGATGCTCCCACTGAAGCTTTCTTT. This gives the protein CSVLSDAPTEAFF. The chain recombines TRBV29-1 with TRBJ1-1; D not certain. Germline CDR1 and CDR2: SQVTM and ANQGSEA. The CDR3 is 13 residues long. Between the trimmed V and J ends, which lost 5 bases and 4 bases, there was a span of 14 bases.